The clone carrying this T cell receptor (beta chain) showed up just a few times. Its antigen is as yet unknown. Patients in the study, people with chemo-refractory metastatic non-small-cell lung cancer, received focal radiation plus ipilimumab CTLA-4 blockade. Trimming stripped 0 bases from V and 4 bases from J, with 12 bases between. Germline values: CDR1 LNHNV, CDR2 YYDKDF (reference sequence). The CDR3 extends over 15 amino acids. Data came from immunoSEQ multiplex PCR; TCRdb stores just in-frame clones and leaves some out. The data contain around 63,000 clones, approximately 76% of them singletons. This sample is part of a study of radiotherapy plus CTLA-4 blockade in lung cancer. The wider study: An objective response was seen in about 17% of patients, and disease control in 25% to 40%. General study findings and limits: Radiotherapy was combined with ipilimumab, and tumor-derived TCR clones then expanded in blood. Early shifts in blood T cell clones, with interferon-beta, reportedly predicted response best.

This TCR came from a human donor with non-small cell lung cancer whose response to radiotherapy plus ipilimumab could not be evaluated. Some clones in this sample may be carry-over from other donors' samples. The V and J genes are TRBV15 and TRBJ1-2; D remains unclear. Sequences were derived from peripheral blood, sampled from a patient treated with radiotherapy plus ipilimumab. The chain's CDR3 is CATSREQSALYGYTF. The CDR3 coding sequence is TGTGCCACCAGCAGAGAGCAGTCCGCCCTCTATGGCTACACCTTC.